The subject of this entry is one TCR beta chain. Antigen: not known. The data are from a study of cytomegalovirus exposure and HLA in healthy donors. Study-wide background: Early on, a data release was issued that held 85 million to 95 million unique TCRs from HLA-typed donors.

In the PCR, 60 Vbeta and 13 Jbeta primers were used. Sequenced by immunoSEQ multiplex PCR; TCRdb stores in-frame clones only, minus some. The data show around 190,000 clones, 75% to 90% seen once. Points from the study as a whole: Associated with cytomegalovirus, according to the listing, were 150 to 200 TCR beta chains.

The V gene's germline CDR1 is DFQATT and CDR2 SNEGSKA (reference sequence). There are 11 residues in the CDR3. V was cut by 0 bases and J by 12 bases, with 9 bases left in between. The clonotype originates from a woman aged 25 to 45 in good health and CMV-seronegative. The chain joins TRBV20-1 to TRBJ1-5; D perhaps matches TRBD1 (5 bases). The specimen was PBMCs. CDR3 sequence: CSARDYRFQHF. CDR3 nucleotides: TGCAGTGCTAGAGATTACAGGTTCCAGCATTTT.